The 32 T cell receptor beta chains listed next were all sequenced from one sample in a study of blood T cell repertoires in COVID-19. Profiling relied on immunoSEQ multiplex PCR, and the TCRdb table lists in-frame clones only, not all of them. The table has 16,000 or so clones, approximately 90% seen once. The sequenced material came from peripheral blood. These receptors came from a human donor in a cohort sampled during active COVID-19.

Only one count was recorded for this clone. The chain employs TRBV6-5 and TRBJ1-3, with 7 nucleotides matching TRBD1. Germline loops: CDR1 MNHEY, CDR2 SVGAGI. The CDR3 is 14 residues long. Losses at the gene ends were 6 bases for V and 2 bases for J; bases not matched to a gene: 4. The CDR3 DNA reads as TGTGCCAGCAGACCCACAGGGGCTGGAAACACCATATATTTT. It yields the protein CASRPTGAGNTIYF.

This rearrangement joins TRBV7-9 to TRBJ1-1; 7 bases are a match to TRBD1. Per germline, CDR1 SEHNR and CDR2 FQNEAQ (reference sequence). The V and J ends lost 5 bases and 1 base, in that order; junction bases with no gene match: 4. The CDR3 totals 14 residues. CDR3 in DNA: TGTGCCAGCAGCACCCACAGGGGGAACACTGAAGCTTTCTTT. It translates to CASSTHRGNTEAFF. The variable domain in full, with the rest retrieved from reference TRBV7-9 and TRBJ1-1, is DTGVSQNPRHKITKRGQNVTFRCDPISEHNRLYWYRQTLGQGPEFLTYFQNEAQLEKSRLLSDRFSAERPKGSFSTLEIQRTEQGDSAMYLCASSTHRGNTEAFFGQGTRLTVV.

This clone turned up a few times. The chain is built from TRBV6-5 and TRBJ2-3, with 8 bases lining up with TRBD1. The CDR3 sequence is 14 residues long. With 6 bases clipped from V and 4 bases from J, the junction kept 6 bases outside the gene matches. Per the germline V gene, CDR1 is MNHEY and CDR2 is SVGAGI. The CDR3 DNA reads as TGTGCCAGCAGCCAGGGGGCCGTGGCAGATACGCAGTATTTT. It codes for CASSQGAVADTQYF.

V gene TRBV5-4 combines with J gene TRBJ2-7, with a tentative D call TRBD1 (5 bases). The CDR3 sequence is 18 residues long. CDR1 and CDR2 from the germline V gene are SGHNT and YYREEE (reference sequence). V gave up 4 bases and J gave up 0 bases, with 23 bases separating them. CDR3 nucleotide sequence: TGTGCCAGCAGCCTAGGGCAGGGTGTTAGTTCAGGCTCCTACGAGCAGTACTTC. This encodes CASSLGQGVSSGSYEQYF.

V gene TRBV19 combines with J gene TRBJ2-1, with TRBD1 matching over 8 bases. V shed 3 bases, J shed 3 bases, and the junction held 7 bases outside the gene matches. Looked up from germline, CDR1 is LNHDA and CDR2 is SQIVND (reference sequence). CDR3 length: 16 residues. Here the CDR3 reads CASSIMGQVGYNEQFF. For the CDR3, the DNA is TGTGCCAGTAGTATCATGGGACAGGTCGGCTACAATGAGCAGTTCTTC.

The J gene is TRBJ2-1, the V gene TRBV24-1, with a tentative D call TRBD1 (5 bases). V lost 3 bases to trimming and J lost 9 bases, with 17 bases between them. This CDR3 is built from 15 residues. Germline V gene data show CDR1 as KGHDR and CDR2 as SFDVKD. CDR3 sequence: CATSDGASVHSEQFF. CDR3 bases: TGTGCCACCAGTGATGGGGCCTCTGTCCACTCTGAGCAGTTCTTC.

In its sample, this clone was seen a few times. This rearrangement joins TRBV13 to TRBJ2-3; TRBD2 matches at 11 bases. V trimming: 1 base; J trimming: 4 bases; junction bases outside the gene matches: 4. Germline assignment: CDR1 PRHDT and CDR2 FYEKMQ (reference sequence). The length of the CDR3 is 16 residues. The CDR3 sequence is CASSLVQLAGADTQYF. DNA for the CDR3: TGTGCCAGCAGCTTAGTTCAACTAGCGGGGGCAGATACGCAGTATTTT.

The rearrangement links TRBV29-1 to TRBJ1-2; D may be TRBD1 (6 bases). In germline, CDR1 is SQVTM, CDR2 ANQGSEA. The CDR3 totals 16 residues. The germline V and J ends were trimmed by 6 bases and 0 bases, with 20 bases remaining between them. For the CDR3, the DNA is TGCAGCGTCGCGCCGGGCGGGGGGACAACTAACTATGGCTACACCTTC. Its protein product is CSVAPGGGTTNYGYTF.

The chain combines TRBV27 with TRBJ1-6; no firm D call. This CDR3 region has 13 residues. Germline lookup yields CDR1 MNHEY and CDR2 SMNVEV (reference sequence). Trimming pared 0 bases from V and 14 bases from J, leaving 11 bases between. The DNA of the CDR3 is TGTGCCAGCAGTTTATCGAACCAGGCCTCCCTCCACTTT. This sequence encodes CASSLSNQASLHF.

The chain has TRBV11-3 and TRBJ2-7; D is possibly TRBD1 (6 bases). The CDR3 loop spans 13 amino acids. The V gene's germline CDR1 is SGHNT and CDR2 YENEEA. Trimming pared 1 base from V and 6 bases from J, leaving 10 bases between. The CDR3 DNA reads TGTGCCAGCAGCTTAGTACTGGGGGCCGAGCAGTACTTC. Encoded protein: CASSLVLGAEQYF.

This chain joins TRBV7-8 and TRBJ1-1; D not certain. The CDR3 totals 14 residues. Between the trimmed V and J ends, which lost 1 base and 4 bases, there was a span of 10 bases. Germline V gene data show CDR1 as SGHVS and CDR2 as FQNEAQ. The CDR3 loop is CASSLEWQSTEAFF. CDR3 DNA sequence: TGTGCCAGCAGCTTAGAATGGCAAAGCACTGAAGCTTTCTTT.

This clone was observed a few times. J is TRBJ2-1 and V is TRBV18, with no clear D. The germline V gene encodes CDR1 KGHSH and CDR2 LQKENI. The CDR3 totals 16 residues. The V end lost 0 bases, the J end lost 4 bases, and 13 bases lay between the germline ends. The DNA of the CDR3 is TGTGCCAGCTCACCACCGTTTACAGACCTTTACAATGAGCAGTTCTTC. It specifies CASSPPFTDLYNEQFF.

This chain uses TRBV5-1 with TRBJ1-3; TRBD1 might be the D (6 bases). The length of the CDR3 is 15 residues. Germline assignment: CDR1 SGHRS and CDR2 YFSETQ. With 3 bases removed from V and 3 bases from J, the gap between germline ends came to 13 bases. The DNA of the CDR3 is TGCGCCAGCAGCTGGGGGCCCTTGGATGGAAACACCATATATTTT. Protein sequence: CASSWGPLDGNTIYF.

The V call is TRBV7-8, the J call TRBJ1-6; 8 bases align to TRBD1. There are 15 residues in the CDR3. The trim removed 3 bases at V and 10 bases at J, leaving 8 bases unmatched. Per germline, CDR1 SGHVS and CDR2 FQNEAQ. The DNA for the CDR3 is TGTGCCAGCAGCTTGTCCGGGACAGGCTCATCACCCCTCCACTTT. Translation: CASSLSGTGSSPLHF.

This chain uses TRBV7-8 with TRBJ2-1, with a weak D call TRBD2 (7 bases). Looked up from germline, CDR1 is SGHVS and CDR2 is FQNEAQ. This CDR3 is 15 amino acids long. Between the trimmed V and J ends, which lost 1 base and 5 bases, there was a span of 12 bases. For the CDR3, the DNA is TGTGCCAGCAGCTTAGTCGGGGGGCTAAACAATGAGCAGTTCTTC. The encoded protein is CASSLVGGLNNEQFF.

This chain uses TRBV7-2 with TRBJ2-5; TRBD2 aligns across 9 bases. The germline gives CDR1 SGHTA, CDR2 FQGNSA. CDR3 length equals 15 residues. The J segment lost 2 bases and the V segment lost 5 bases, leaving 6 bases of the junction unmatched. The CDR3 spells CASSISGGQQETQYF. CDR3 DNA: TGTGCCAGCAGCATTAGCGGGGGCCAACAAGAGACCCAGTACTTC.

This chain connects TRBV5-1 to TRBJ2-7; maybe TRBD2 (6 bases). Germline V gene lookup returns CDR1 SGHRS and CDR2 YFSETQ. The CDR3 runs 15 residues. Trimming took off 0 bases at V and 3 bases at J, with 13 bases between the two ends. CDR3 in DNA: TGCGCCAGCAGCTTGGATGCGGGAACTCTCTACGAGCAGTACTTC. Residues: CASSLDAGTLYEQYF.

The CDR3 coding sequence is TGTGCCAGCAGCCGCGAGCAGGGAAGCACTGAAGCTTTCTTT. This codes for CASSREQGSTEAFF. The chain carries TRBV5-4 and TRBJ1-1, with TRBD1 as a possible D gene (5 bases). The ends were cut back, 4 bases at V and 4 bases at J, with 14 bases in the middle. From germline, CDR1 is SGHNT and CDR2 YYREEE (reference sequence). CDR3 size: 14 residues.

This chain links TRBV6-5 with TRBJ1-2, with D possibly TRBD1 on 5 matching bases. Trimming pared 2 bases from V and 3 bases from J, leaving 13 bases between. Germline values: CDR1 MNHEY, CDR2 SVGAGI. This CDR3 comprises 15 residues. The CDR3 DNA is TGTGCCAGCAGTTACACCATAGAGACAGACTATGGCTACACCTTC. Translating gives CASSYTIETDYGYTF.

The chain has TRBV7-9 and TRBJ2-1; 9 nucleotides agree with TRBD1. CDR3 length equals 15 residues. V was pared by 5 bases and J by 8 bases, with 10 bases of the junction left unmatched. Germline V lookup: CDR1 SEHNR, CDR2 FQNEAQ (reference sequence). The CDR3 spells CASSPPGQGNHEQFF. CDR3 DNA: TGTGCCAGCAGCCCCCCGGGACAGGGTAACCATGAGCAGTTCTTC.

The CDR3: CASSIFDSDFGYTF. As DNA, the CDR3 is TGTGCCAGTAGTATATTTGACAGCGATTTTGGCTACACCTTC. The rearrangement joins TRBV19 to TRBJ1-2; D may be TRBD1 (5 bases). Trimming left V 2 bases short and J 7 bases short, with 14 bases between. The CDR3 consists of 14 residues. The germline V gene encodes CDR1 LNHDA and CDR2 SQIVND (reference sequence).

The V call is TRBV2, the J call TRBJ1-3; 10 bases agree with TRBD1. The CDR3 sequence is 18 residues long. CDR1 is SNHLY, CDR2 FYNNEI, per germline. V shed 2 bases, J shed 0 bases, and the junction held 7 bases outside the gene matches. The CDR3 spells CASSERGQGPFSGNTIYF. The CDR3 DNA is TGTGCCAGCAGTGAAAGGGGACAGGGGCCGTTCTCTGGAAACACCATATATTTT. Full variable domain (remainder filled in from reference TRBV2 and TRBJ1-3): EPEVTQTPSHQVTQMGQEVILRCVPISNHLYFYWYRQILGQKVEFLVSFYNNEISEKSEIFDDQFSVERPDGSNFTLKIRSTKLEDSAMYFCASSERGQGPFSGNTIYFGEGSWLTVV.

The chain is built from TRBV2 and TRBJ2-3; D not certain. Between the trimmed V and J ends, which lost 9 bases and 2 bases, there was a span of 12 bases. The CDR3 loop spans 13 amino acids. Germline lookup yields CDR1 SNHLY and CDR2 FYNNEI. CDR3 sequence (DNA): TGTGCCAGTAGAGAAGGCGTCACAGATACGCAGTATTTT. It translates to CASREGVTDTQYF.

This clone has a handful of counts. V and J are TRBV15 and TRBJ1-5; TRBD1 is a possible D gene (5 bases). V lost 3 bases, J lost 7 bases, and 16 bases lay in between. Germline-derived CDR1 and CDR2 are LNHNV and YYDKDF (reference sequence). The CDR3 totals 15 residues. The CDR3 spells CATSSGGESGQPQHF. DNA for the CDR3: TGTGCCACCAGCAGCGGTGGGGAATCAGGGCAGCCCCAGCATTTT.

J is TRBJ2-7 and V is TRBV27, with 8 bases identical to TRBD1. Germline CDR1 reads MNHEY; CDR2 reads SMNVEV (reference sequence). The CDR3 runs 16 residues. With 3 bases clipped from V and 6 bases from J, the junction kept 13 bases outside the gene matches. The chain's CDR3 is CASSFLGQASLREQYF. The CDR3 DNA sequence: TGTGCCAGCAGTTTTCTGGGACAGGCTTCTTTACGCGAGCAGTACTTC.

This chain joins TRBV3-1 (or the pseudogene TRBV3-2) and TRBJ1-2, with TRBD1 identical over 8 bases. The CDR3 consists of 14 residues. The ends lost 5 bases at V and 4 bases at J; junction bases unmatched: 6. Germline assignment: CDR1 LGHDT and CDR2 YNNKEL (reference sequence). This CDR3 reads CASSIPGGGYGYTF. Written as DNA, the CDR3 is TGTGCCAGCAGCATCCCAGGGGGCGGCTATGGCTACACCTTC.

The V call is TRBV20-1, the J call TRBJ2-1, with TRBD2 matching 7 bases. V lost 3 bases, J lost 1 base, and 3 bases stayed unmatched. The germline V gene has CDR1 DFQATT and CDR2 SNEGSKA (reference sequence). This CDR3 comprises 14 residues. In DNA, the CDR3 is TGCAGTGCTAGTGGGGAGGGTTCCTACAATGAGCAGTTCTTC. This translates into CSASGEGSYNEQFF.

The V gene is TRBV27, the J gene TRBJ1-5; D is possibly TRBD1 (6 bases). V was cut by 6 bases and J by 7 bases, with 13 bases left in between. Germline CDR1 MNHEY, CDR2 SMNVEV (reference sequence). The CDR3 is 13 amino acids. The CDR3 protein is CASRLRGRQPQHF. CDR3 nucleotides: TGTGCCAGCAGACTCAGGGGTAGGCAGCCCCAGCATTTT.

The V gene is TRBV10-3, the J gene TRBJ2-2; 9 positions agree with TRBD1. CDR1 is ENHRY and CDR2 is SYGVKD in the germline V gene. Losses at the gene ends were 6 bases for V and 1 base for J; bases not matched to a gene: 12. The CDR3 covers 18 residues. The CDR3 sequence is CAIRAGTGISGNTGELFF. The CDR3 DNA sequence: TGTGCCATCAGGGCCGGGACAGGGATTTCGGGGAACACCGGGGAGCTGTTTTTT.

The genes are TRBV6-5 and TRBJ2-7, with 10 bases matching TRBD2. Trimming at V came to 4 bases and at J to 1 base, leaving 7 bases not matched to a gene. The germline CDR1 and CDR2 sequences are MNHEY and SVGAGI. The CDR3 runs to 16 residues. DNA for the CDR3: TGTGCCAGCAGTTGGTCAGCAGCGGGGGGGTCCTACGAGCAGTACTTC. Translation gives CASSWSAAGGSYEQYF.

The chain joins TRBV6-5 to TRBJ2-1, with 8 bases fitting TRBD2. The germline gives CDR1 MNHEY, CDR2 SVGAGI. The CDR3 is 15 amino acids. Trimming took 7 bases from V and 1 from J; bases not matched to a gene: 6. CDR3 in DNA: TGTGCCAGCATCATCCGGGAGGGTTCCTACAATGAGCAGTTCTTC. It encodes CASIIREGSYNEQFF.

This clone was observed a single time. The chain combines TRBV9 with TRBJ2-7, with 7 bases that match TRBD1. J lost 3 bases, V lost 1 base, and 4 bases had no gene match. The germline CDR1 and CDR2 sequences are SGDLS and YYNGEE. The CDR3 spans 14 residues. The CDR3 spells CASSVKDRSYEQYF. The DNA for the CDR3 is TGTGCCAGCAGCGTAAAGGACAGGAGCTACGAGCAGTACTTC.